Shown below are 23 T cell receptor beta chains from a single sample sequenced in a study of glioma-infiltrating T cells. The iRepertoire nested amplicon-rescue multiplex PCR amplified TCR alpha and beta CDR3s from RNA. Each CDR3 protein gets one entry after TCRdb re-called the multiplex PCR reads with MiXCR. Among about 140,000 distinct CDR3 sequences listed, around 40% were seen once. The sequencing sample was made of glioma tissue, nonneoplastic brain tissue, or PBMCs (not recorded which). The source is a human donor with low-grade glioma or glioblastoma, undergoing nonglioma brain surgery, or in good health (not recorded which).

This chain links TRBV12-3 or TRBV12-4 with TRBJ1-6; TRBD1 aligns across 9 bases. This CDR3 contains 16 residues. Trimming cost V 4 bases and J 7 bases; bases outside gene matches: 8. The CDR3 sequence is CASSSRTGDWNSPLHF. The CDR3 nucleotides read TGTGCCAGCAGTTCACGGACAGGGGATTGGAATTCACCCCTCCACTTT.

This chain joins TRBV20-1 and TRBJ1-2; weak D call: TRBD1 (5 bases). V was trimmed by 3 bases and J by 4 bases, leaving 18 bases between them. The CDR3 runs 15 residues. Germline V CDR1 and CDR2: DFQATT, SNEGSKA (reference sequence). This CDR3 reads CSASQPGPLGYGYTF. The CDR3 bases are TGCAGTGCTAGCCAACCGGGACCCCTGGGCTATGGCTACACCTTC.

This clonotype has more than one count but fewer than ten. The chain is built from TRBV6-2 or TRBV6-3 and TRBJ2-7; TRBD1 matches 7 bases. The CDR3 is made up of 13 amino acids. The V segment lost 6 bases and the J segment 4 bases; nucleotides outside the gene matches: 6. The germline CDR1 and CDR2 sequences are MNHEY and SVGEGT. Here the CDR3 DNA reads TGTGCCAGCAGCCCCCGGGACAGATACGAGCAGTACTTC. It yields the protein CASSPRDRYEQYF.

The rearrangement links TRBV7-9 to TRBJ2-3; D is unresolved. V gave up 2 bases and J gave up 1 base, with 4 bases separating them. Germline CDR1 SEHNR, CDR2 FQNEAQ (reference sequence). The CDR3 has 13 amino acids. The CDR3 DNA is TGTGCCAGCAGCTTATCTGGCACAGATACGCAGTATTTT. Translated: CASSLSGTDTQYF.

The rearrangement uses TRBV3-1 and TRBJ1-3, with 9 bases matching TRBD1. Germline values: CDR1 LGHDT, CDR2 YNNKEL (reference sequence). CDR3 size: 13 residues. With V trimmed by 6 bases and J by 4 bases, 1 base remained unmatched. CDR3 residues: CASRGQGGNTIYF. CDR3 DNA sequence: TGTGCCAGCAGGGGACAGGGAGGAAACACCATATATTTT.

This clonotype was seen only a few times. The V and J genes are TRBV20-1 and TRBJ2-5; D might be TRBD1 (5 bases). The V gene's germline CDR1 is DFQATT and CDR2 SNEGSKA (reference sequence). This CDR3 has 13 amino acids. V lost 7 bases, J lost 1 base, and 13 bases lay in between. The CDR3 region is CSGADIFQETQYF. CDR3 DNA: TGCAGTGGCGCGGACATTTTCCAAGAGACCCAGTACTTC.

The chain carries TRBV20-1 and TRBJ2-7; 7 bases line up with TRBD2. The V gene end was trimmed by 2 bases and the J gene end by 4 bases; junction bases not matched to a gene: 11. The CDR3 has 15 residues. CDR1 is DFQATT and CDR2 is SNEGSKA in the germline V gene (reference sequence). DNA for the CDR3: TGCAGTGCTAGACGGGATGGGGGGGGGGGTTACGAGCAGTACTTC. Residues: CSARRDGGGGYEQYF.

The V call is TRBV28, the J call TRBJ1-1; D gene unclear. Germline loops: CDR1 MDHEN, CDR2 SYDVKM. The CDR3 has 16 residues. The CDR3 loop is CASGAAVINLNTEAFF. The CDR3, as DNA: TGTGCAAGCGGAGCGGCTGTGATAAATTTGAACACTGAAGCTTTCTTT.

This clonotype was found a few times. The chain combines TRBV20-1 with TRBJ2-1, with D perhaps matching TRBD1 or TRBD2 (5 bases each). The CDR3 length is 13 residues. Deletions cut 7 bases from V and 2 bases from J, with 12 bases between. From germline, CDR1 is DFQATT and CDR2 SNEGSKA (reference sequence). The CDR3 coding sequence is TGCAGTGTCCGGGACCACACCTACAATGAGCAGTTCTTC. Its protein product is CSVRDHTYNEQFF.

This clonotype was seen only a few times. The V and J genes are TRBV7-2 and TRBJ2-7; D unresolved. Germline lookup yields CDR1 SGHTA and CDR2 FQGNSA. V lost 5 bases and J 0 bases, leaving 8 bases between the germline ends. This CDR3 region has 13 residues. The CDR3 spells CASSRHSSYEQYF. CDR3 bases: TGTGCCAGCAGCCGACACAGCTCCTACGAGCAGTACTTC.

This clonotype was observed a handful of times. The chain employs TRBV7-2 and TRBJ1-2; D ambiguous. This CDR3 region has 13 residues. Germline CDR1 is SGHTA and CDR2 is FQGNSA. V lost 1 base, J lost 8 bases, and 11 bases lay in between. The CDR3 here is CASSLGREQGYTF. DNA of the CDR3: TGTGCCAGCAGCTTAGGACGGGAGCAAGGCTACACCTTC.

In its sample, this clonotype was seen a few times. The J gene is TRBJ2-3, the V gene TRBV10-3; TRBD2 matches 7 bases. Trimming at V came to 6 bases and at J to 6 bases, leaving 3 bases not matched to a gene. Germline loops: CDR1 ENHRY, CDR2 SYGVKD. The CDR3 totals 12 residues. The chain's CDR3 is CAISAGGDTQYF. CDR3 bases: TGTGCCATCAGCGCCGGGGGGGATACGCAGTATTTT.

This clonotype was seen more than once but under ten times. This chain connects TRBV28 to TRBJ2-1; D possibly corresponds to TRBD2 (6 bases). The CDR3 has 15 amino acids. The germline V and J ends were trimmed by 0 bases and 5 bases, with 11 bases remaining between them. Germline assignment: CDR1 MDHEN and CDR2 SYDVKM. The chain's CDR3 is CASSLWAGRNNEQFF. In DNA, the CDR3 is TGTGCCAGCAGTTTATGGGCGGGGAGAAACAATGAGCAGTTCTTC.

CDR3 sequence (DNA): TGTGCCATCAGTGAGAGACAGGGAGGGAATTCACCCCTCCACTTT. This sequence encodes CAISERQGGNSPLHF. This chain links TRBV10-3 with TRBJ1-6; 7 bases agree with TRBD1. Germline V CDR1 and CDR2: ENHRY, SYGVKD. CDR3 length: 15 amino acids. Trimming removed 2 bases from V and 7 bases from J; junction bases left unmatched: 5.

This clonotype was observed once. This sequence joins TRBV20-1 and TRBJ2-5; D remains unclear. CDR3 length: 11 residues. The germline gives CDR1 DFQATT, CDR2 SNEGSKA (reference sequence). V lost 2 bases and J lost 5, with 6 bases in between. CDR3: CSARRAETQYF. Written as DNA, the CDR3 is TGCAGTGCTAGAAGAGCGGAGACCCAGTACTTC.

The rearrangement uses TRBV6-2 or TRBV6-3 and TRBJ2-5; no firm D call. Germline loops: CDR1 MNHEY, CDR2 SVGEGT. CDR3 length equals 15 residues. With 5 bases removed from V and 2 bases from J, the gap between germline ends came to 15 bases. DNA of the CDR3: TGTGCCAGCAGTGTCCAGTACTACCCACAAGAGACCCAGTACTTC. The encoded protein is CASSVQYYPQETQYF.

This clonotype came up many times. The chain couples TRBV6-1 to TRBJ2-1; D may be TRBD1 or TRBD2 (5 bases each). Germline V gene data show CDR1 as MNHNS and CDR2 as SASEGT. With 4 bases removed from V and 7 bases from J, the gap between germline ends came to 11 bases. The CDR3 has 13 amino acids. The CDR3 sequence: CASSGGTANEQFF. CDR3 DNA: TGTGCCAGCAGTGGGGGGACGGCTAATGAGCAGTTCTTC.

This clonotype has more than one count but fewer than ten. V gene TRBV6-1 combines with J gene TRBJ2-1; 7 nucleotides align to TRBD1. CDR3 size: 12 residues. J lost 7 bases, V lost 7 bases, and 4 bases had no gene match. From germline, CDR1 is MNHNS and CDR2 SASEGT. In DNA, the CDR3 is TGTGCCAGCACGGACAGGTCTAATGAGCAGTTCTTC. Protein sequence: CASTDRSNEQFF.

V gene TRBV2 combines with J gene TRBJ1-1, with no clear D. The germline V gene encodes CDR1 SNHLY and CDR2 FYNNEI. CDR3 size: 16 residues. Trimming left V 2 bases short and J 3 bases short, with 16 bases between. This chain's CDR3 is CASSERALLVDTEAFF. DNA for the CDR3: TGTGCCAGCAGTGAAAGGGCCCTATTGGTGGACACTGAAGCTTTCTTT.

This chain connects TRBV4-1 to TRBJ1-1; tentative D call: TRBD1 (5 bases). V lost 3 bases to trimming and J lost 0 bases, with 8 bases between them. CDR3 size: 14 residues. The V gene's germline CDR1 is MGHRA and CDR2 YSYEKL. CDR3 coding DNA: TGCGCCAGCAGCCAGGGGGAGTTGAACACTGAAGCTTTCTTT. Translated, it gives CASSQGELNTEAFF.

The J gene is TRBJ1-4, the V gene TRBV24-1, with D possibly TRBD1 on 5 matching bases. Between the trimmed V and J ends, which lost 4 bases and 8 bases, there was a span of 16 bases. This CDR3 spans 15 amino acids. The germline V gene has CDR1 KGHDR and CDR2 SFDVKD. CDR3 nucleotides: TGTGCCACCAGTGACGCACAGGATTCGGGCGAAAAACTGTTTTTT. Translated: CATSDAQDSGEKLFF.

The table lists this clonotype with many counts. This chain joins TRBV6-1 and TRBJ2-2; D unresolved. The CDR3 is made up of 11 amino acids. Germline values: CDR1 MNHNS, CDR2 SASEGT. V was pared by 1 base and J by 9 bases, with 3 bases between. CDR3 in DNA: TGTGCCAGCAGTGAAGGGTGGGAGCTGTTTTTT. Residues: CASSEGWELFF.

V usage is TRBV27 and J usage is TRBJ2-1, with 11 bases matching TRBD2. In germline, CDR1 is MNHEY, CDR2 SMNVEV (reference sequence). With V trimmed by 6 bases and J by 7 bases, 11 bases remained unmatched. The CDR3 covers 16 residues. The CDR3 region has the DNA TGTGCCAGCAGCGTAATGTTAGCGGGAGGGTTGAATGAGCAGTTCTTC. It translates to CASSVMLAGGLNEQFF.